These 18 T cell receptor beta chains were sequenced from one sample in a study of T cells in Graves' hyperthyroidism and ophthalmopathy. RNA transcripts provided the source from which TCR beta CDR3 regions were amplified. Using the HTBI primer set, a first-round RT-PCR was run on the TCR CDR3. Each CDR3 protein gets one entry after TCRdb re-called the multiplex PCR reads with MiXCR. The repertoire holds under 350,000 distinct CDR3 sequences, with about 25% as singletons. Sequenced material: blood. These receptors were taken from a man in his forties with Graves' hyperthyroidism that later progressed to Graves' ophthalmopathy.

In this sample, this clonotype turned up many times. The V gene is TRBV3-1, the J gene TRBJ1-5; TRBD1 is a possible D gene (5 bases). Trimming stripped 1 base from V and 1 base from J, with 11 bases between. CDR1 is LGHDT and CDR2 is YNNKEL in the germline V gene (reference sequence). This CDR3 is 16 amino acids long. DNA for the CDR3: TGTGCCAGCAGCCAAGGGGCGGGGCTGAGCAATCAGCCCCAGCATTTT. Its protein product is CASSQGAGLSNQPQHF.

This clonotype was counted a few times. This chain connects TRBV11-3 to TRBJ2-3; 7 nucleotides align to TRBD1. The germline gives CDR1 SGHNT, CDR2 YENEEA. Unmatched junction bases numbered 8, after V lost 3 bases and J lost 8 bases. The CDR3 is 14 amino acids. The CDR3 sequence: CASSFRDSQGTQYF. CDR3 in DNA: TGTGCCAGCAGCTTCCGGGACAGTCAAGGTACGCAGTATTTT.

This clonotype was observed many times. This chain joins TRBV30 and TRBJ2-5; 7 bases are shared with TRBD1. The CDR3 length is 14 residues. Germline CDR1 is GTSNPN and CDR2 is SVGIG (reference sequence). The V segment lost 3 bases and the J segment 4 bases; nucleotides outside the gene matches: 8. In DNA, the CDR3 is TGTGCCTGGAGAATCAGGGGGTCCAGAGAGACCCAGTACTTC. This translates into CAWRIRGSRETQYF.

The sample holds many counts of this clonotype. CDR3: CASRGTGYSSGANVLTF. The CDR3 DNA follows: TGTGCCAGCAGAGGGACAGGGTACTCATCTGGGGCCAACGTCCTGACTTTC. V is TRBV6-2 or TRBV6-3 and J is TRBJ2-6, with TRBD1 matching over 9 bases. The CDR3 consists of 17 residues. Unmatched junction bases numbered 7, after V lost 6 bases and J lost 1 base. Per the germline V gene, CDR1 is MNHEY and CDR2 is SVGEGT.

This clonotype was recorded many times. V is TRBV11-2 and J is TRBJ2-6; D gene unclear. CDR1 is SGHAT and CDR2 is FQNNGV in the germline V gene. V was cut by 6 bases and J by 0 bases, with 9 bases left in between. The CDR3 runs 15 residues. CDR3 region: CASRQTGSGANVLTF. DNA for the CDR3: TGTGCCAGCAGACAAACGGGCTCTGGGGCCAACGTCCTGACTTTC.

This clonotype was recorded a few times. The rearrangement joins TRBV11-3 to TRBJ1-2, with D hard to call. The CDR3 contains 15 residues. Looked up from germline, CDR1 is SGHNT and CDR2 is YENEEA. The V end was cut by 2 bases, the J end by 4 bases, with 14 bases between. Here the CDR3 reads CASSLPTVSSYGYTF. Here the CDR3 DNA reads TGTGCCAGCAGCTTACCTACCGTATCGTCCTATGGCTACACCTTC. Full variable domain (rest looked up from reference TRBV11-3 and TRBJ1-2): EAGVVQSPRYKIIEKKQPVAFWCNPISGHNTLYWYLQNLGQGPELLIRYENEEAVDDSQLPKDRFSAERLKGVDSTLKIQPAELGDSAVYLCASSLPTVSSYGYTFGSGTRLTVV.

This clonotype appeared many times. Written as DNA, the CDR3 is TGTGCCATCAGTGAGAGGACGGGGGCCTACTACGAGCAGTACTTC. It is translated as CAISERTGAYYEQYF. The chain uses TRBV10-3 and TRBJ2-7; either TRBD1 or TRBD2 may fit D (6 bases each). The CDR3 length is 15 residues. Trimming took off 2 bases at V and 3 bases at J, with 14 bases between the two ends. The V gene's germline CDR1 is ENHRY and CDR2 SYGVKD.

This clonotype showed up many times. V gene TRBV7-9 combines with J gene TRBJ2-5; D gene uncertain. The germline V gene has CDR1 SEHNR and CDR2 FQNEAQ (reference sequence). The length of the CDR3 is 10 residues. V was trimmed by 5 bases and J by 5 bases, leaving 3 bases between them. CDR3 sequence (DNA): TGTGCCAGCAGCCATGAGACCCAGTACTTC. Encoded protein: CASSHETQYF.

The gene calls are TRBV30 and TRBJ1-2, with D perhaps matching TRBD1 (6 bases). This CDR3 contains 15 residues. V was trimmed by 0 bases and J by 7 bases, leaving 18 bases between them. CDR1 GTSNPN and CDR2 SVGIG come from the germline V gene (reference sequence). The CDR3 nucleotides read TGTGCCTGGAGTGTACTTAATGGGGGGCGGTTTGGCTACACCTTC. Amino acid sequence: CAWSVLNGGRFGYTF. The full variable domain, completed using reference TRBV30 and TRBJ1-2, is SQTIHQWPATLVQPVGSPLSLECTVEGTSNPNLYWYRQAAGRGLQLLFYSVGIGQISSEVPQNLSASRPQDRQFILSSKKLLLSDSGFYLCAWSVLNGGRFGYTFGSGTRLTVV.

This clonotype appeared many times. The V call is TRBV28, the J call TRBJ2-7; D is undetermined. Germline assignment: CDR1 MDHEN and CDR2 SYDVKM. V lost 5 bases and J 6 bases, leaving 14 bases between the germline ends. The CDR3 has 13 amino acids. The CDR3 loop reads CASSAGLVLEQYF. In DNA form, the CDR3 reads TGTGCCAGCAGTGCCGGATTGGTTCTCGAGCAGTACTTC.

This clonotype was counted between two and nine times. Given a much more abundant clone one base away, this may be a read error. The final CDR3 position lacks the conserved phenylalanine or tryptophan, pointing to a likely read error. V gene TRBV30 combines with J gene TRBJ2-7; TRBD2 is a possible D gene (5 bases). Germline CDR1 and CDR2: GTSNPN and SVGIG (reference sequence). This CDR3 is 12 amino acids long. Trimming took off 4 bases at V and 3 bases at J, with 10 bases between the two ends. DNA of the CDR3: TGTGCCTGGAAAAGCGGCCTCTACGAGCAGTACTCC. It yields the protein CAWKSGLYEQYS.

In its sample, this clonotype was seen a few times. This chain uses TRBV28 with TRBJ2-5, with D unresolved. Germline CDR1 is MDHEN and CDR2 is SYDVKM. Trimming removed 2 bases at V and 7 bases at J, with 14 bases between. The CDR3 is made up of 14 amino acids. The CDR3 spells CASSLLDPMGTQYF. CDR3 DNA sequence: TGTGCCAGCAGTTTACTGGACCCGATGGGGACCCAGTACTTC.

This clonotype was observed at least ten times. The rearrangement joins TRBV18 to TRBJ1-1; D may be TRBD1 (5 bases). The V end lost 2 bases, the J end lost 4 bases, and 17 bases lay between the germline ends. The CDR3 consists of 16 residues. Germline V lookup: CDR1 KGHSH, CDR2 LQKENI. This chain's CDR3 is CASSPNKVRGSTEAFF. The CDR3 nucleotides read TGTGCCAGCTCACCAAATAAAGTGAGGGGATCCACTGAAGCTTTCTTT. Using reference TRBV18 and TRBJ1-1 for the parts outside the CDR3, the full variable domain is NAGVMQNPRHLVRRRGQEARLRCSPMKGHSHVYWYRQLPEEGLKFMVYLQKENIIDESGMPKERFSAEFPKEGPSILRIQQVVRGDSAAYFCASSPNKVRGSTEAFFGQGTRLTVV.

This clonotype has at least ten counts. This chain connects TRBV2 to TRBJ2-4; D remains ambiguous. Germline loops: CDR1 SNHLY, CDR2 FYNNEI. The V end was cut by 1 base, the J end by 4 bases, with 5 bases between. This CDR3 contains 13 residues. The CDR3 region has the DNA TGTGCCAGCAGTGAAGGGTATAAAAACATTCAGTACTTC. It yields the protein CASSEGYKNIQYF.

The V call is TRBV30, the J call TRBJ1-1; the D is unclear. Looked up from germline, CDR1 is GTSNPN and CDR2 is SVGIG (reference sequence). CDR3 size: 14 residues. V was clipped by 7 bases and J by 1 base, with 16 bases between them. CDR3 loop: CALCLRLTNTEAFF. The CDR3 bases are TGTGCCTTATGTCTGAGGCTGACGAACACTGAAGCTTTCTTT.

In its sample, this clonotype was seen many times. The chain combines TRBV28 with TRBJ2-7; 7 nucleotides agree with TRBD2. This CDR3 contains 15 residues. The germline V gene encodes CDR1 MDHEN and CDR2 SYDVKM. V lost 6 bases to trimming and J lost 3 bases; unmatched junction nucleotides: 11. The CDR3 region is CASSPSGGRDYEQYF. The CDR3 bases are TGTGCCAGCAGCCCATCGGGCGGGAGAGACTACGAGCAGTACTTC.

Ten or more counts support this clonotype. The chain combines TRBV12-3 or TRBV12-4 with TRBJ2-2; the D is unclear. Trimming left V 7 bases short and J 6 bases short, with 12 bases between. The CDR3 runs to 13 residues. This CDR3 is CASNDQLAGELFF. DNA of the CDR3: TGTGCCAGCAACGATCAGCTGGCCGGGGAGCTGTTTTTT.

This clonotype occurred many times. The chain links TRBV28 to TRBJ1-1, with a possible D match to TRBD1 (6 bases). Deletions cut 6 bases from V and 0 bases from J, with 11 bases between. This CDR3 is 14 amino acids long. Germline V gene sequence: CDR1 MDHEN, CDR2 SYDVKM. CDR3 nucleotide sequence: TGTGCCAGCAGGGCGGACAGACTGAACACTGAAGCTTTCTTT. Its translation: CASRADRLNTEAFF.